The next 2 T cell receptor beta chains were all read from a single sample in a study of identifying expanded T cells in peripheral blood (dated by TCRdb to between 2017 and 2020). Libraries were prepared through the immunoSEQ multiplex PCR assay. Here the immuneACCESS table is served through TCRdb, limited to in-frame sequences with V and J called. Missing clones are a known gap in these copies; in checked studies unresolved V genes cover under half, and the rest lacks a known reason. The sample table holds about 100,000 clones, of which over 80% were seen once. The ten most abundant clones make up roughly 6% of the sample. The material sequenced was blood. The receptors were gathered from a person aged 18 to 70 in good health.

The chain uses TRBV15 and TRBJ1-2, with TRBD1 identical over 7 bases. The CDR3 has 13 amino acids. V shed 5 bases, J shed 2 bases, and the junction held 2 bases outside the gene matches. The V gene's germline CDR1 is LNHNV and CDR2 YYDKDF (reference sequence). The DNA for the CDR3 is TGTGCCACCAGCGGCAGGGGGAACTATGGCTACACCTTC. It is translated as CATSGRGNYGYTF.

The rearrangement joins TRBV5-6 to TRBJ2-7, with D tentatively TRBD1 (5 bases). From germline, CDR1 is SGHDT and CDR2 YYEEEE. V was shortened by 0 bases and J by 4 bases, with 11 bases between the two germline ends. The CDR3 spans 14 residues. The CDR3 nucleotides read TGTGCCAGCAGCTTGGCGGCCAGGGAATACGAGCAGTACTTC. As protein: CASSLAAREYEQYF. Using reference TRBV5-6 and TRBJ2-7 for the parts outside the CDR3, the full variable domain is DAGVTQSPTHLIKTRGQQVTLRCSPKSGHDTVSWYQQALGQGPQFIFQYYEEEERQRGNFPDRFSGHQFPNYSSELNVNALLLGDSALYLCASSLAAREYEQYFGPGTRLTVT.